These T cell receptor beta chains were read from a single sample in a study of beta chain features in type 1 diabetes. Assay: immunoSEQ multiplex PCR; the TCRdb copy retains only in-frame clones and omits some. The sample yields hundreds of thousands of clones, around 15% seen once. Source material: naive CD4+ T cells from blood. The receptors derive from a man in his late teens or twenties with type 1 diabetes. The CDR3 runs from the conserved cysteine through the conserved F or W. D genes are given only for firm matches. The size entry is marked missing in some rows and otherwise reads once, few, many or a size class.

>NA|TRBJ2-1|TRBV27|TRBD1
CASRPDRDTPHEQFF
TGTGCCAGCAGGCCCGACAGGGACACTCCCCATGAGCAGTTCTTC
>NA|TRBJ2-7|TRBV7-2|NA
CASSSLGGLEQYF
TGTGCCAGCAGCAGCCTCGGGGGTCTGGAGCAGTACTTC
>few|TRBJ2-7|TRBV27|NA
CASSGHTLYEQYF
TGTGCCAGCAGTGGACATACCCTCTACGAGCAGTACTTC
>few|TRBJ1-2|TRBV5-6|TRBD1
CASSFTGDDYGYTF
TGTGCCAGCAGCTTTACAGGGGACGACTATGGCTACACCTTC
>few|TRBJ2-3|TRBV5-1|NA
CASSLDSRAGDTQYF
TGCGCCAGCAGCTTGGATTCGCGGGCTGGAGATACGCAGTATTTT
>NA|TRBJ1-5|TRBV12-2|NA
CASPREGHNQPQHF
TGTGCAAGTCCCAGGGAGGGTCACAATCAGCCCCAGCATTTT
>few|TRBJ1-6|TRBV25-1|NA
CASSEFQGSYNSPLHF
TGTGCCAGCAGTGAATTTCAGGGATCCTATAATTCACCCCTCCACTTT
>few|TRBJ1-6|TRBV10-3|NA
CAISPSQSPLHF
TGTGCCATCAGCCCATCCCAATCACCCCTCCACTTT
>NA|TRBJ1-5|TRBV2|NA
CASSEEGVPNQPQHF
TGTGCCAGCAGTGAAGAGGGGGTCCCTAATCAGCCCCAGCATTTT
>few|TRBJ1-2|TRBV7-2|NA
CASSLTDLYGYTF
TGTGCCAGCAGCTTAACAGACCTCTATGGCTACACCTTC
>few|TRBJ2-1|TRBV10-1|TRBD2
CASSPWLAGERFF
TGCGCCAGCAGTCCCTGGCTAGCGGGAGAAAGGTTCTTC
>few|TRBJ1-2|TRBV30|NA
CAWRSGGPPPRSYGYTF
TGTGCCTGGAGAAGCGGGGGACCACCCCCACGCAGCTATGGCTACACCTTC
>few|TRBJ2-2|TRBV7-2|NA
CASSLAGGDGPGELFF
TGTGCCAGCAGCTTAGCGGGCGGGGACGGGCCCGGGGAGCTGTTTTTT
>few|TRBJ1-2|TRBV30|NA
CAWSVSQGYGYTF
TGTGCCTGGAGTGTTTCACAGGGATATGGCTACACCTTC
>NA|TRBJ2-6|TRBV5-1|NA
CASSLAGGSGANVLTF
TGCGCCAGCAGCCTGGCCGGGGGCTCTGGGGCCAACGTCCTGACTTTC